This TCR beta chain was documented in a study of regulatory T cells in long-lasting Graves disease. Study results and caveats: TRBV28, TRBJ1-2 and TRBJ2-5 emerged as the favored segments in persistent disease. Relative to newly diagnosed Graves' patients, persistent ones had lower TCR diversity.

Comment on this clonotype: The antigen is undetermined.

Germline V gene data show CDR1 as SGHTA and CDR2 as FQGTGA. The CDR3 consists of 19 residues. J gave up 5 bases and V 5 bases, and 16 bases lay outside the gene matches. With iRepertoire HTBI primers and Arm-PCR of CDR3 regions, TCR beta libraries were built. One entry per CDR3 protein results from TCRdb running MiXCR on the multiplex PCR reads. The repertoire includes about 620,000 distinct CDR3 sequences, roughly 16% of them detected once, and about 17% sits in the top ten. The time point: newly diagnosed GD, antithyroid drugs for less than 3 months. There was RNA extracted from PBMCs, and the TCR library was made from it. Patients were from an endocrinology department in Xi'an, China. These records were also assigned to another study, of T cells in Graves' hyperthyroidism and ophthalmopathy. From that paper: A model using 13 V-J features told ophthalmopathy apart from stable hyperthyroidism.

The chain has TRBV7-3 and TRBJ2-5; 14 nucleotides match TRBD2. The source of this sequence is a woman in her twenties or thirties with Graves disease. The input for sequencing was peripheral blood mononuclear cells (PBMCs), taken at new diagnosis, from a patient treated with antithyroid drugs. The CDR3 sequence: CASSHHIPGTSGRGETQYF. The CDR3 nucleotides are TGTGCCAGCAGCCACCATATACCCGGGACTAGCGGGAGAGGGGAGACCCAGTACTTC.